This entry features one T cell receptor (beta chain) sequence. This entry belongs to a study of T cell responses to AZD1222 COVID-19 vaccine. Here immunoSEQ multiplex PCR was the method, and the copy in TCRdb shows in-frame clones only, minus some. The repertoire consists of roughly 96,000 clones, with roughly 90% occurring once and the leading ten covering about 26%. Germline V gene data show CDR1 as LNHDA and CDR2 as SQIVND (reference sequence). The CDR3 contains 17 residues. Trimming cost V 0 bases and J 4 bases; bases outside gene matches: 10. The sample was peripheral blood, taken on day 0 of AZD1222 vaccination. The sequence derives from an adult in good health. This sequence joins TRBV19 and TRBJ1-1; 8 bases agree with TRBD1. The CDR3 reads CASSIDLTGGWGTEAFF. As DNA, the CDR3 is TGTGCCAGTAGTATAGATCTTACAGGGGGATGGGGCACTGAAGCTTTCTTT. Combining the CDR3 with reference TRBV19 and TRBJ1-1 gives the whole variable domain DGGITQSPKYLFRKEGQNVTLSCEQNLNHDAMYWYRQDPGQGLRLIYYSQIVNDFQKGDIAEGYSVSREKKESFPLTVTSAQKNPTAFYLCASSIDLTGGWGTEAFFGQGTRLTVV.